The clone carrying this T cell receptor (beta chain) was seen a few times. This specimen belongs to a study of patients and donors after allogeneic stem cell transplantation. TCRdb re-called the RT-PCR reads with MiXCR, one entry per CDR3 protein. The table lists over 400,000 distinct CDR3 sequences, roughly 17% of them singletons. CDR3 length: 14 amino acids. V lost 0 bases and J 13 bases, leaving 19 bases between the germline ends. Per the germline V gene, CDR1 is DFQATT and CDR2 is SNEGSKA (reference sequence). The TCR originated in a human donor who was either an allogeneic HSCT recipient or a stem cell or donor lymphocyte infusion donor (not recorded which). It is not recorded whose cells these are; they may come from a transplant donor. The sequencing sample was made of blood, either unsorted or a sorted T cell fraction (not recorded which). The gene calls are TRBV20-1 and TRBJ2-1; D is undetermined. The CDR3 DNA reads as TGCAGTGCTAGAGATGTACTCGGACCCCGTCCCCAGTTCTTC. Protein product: CSARDVLGPRPQFF.